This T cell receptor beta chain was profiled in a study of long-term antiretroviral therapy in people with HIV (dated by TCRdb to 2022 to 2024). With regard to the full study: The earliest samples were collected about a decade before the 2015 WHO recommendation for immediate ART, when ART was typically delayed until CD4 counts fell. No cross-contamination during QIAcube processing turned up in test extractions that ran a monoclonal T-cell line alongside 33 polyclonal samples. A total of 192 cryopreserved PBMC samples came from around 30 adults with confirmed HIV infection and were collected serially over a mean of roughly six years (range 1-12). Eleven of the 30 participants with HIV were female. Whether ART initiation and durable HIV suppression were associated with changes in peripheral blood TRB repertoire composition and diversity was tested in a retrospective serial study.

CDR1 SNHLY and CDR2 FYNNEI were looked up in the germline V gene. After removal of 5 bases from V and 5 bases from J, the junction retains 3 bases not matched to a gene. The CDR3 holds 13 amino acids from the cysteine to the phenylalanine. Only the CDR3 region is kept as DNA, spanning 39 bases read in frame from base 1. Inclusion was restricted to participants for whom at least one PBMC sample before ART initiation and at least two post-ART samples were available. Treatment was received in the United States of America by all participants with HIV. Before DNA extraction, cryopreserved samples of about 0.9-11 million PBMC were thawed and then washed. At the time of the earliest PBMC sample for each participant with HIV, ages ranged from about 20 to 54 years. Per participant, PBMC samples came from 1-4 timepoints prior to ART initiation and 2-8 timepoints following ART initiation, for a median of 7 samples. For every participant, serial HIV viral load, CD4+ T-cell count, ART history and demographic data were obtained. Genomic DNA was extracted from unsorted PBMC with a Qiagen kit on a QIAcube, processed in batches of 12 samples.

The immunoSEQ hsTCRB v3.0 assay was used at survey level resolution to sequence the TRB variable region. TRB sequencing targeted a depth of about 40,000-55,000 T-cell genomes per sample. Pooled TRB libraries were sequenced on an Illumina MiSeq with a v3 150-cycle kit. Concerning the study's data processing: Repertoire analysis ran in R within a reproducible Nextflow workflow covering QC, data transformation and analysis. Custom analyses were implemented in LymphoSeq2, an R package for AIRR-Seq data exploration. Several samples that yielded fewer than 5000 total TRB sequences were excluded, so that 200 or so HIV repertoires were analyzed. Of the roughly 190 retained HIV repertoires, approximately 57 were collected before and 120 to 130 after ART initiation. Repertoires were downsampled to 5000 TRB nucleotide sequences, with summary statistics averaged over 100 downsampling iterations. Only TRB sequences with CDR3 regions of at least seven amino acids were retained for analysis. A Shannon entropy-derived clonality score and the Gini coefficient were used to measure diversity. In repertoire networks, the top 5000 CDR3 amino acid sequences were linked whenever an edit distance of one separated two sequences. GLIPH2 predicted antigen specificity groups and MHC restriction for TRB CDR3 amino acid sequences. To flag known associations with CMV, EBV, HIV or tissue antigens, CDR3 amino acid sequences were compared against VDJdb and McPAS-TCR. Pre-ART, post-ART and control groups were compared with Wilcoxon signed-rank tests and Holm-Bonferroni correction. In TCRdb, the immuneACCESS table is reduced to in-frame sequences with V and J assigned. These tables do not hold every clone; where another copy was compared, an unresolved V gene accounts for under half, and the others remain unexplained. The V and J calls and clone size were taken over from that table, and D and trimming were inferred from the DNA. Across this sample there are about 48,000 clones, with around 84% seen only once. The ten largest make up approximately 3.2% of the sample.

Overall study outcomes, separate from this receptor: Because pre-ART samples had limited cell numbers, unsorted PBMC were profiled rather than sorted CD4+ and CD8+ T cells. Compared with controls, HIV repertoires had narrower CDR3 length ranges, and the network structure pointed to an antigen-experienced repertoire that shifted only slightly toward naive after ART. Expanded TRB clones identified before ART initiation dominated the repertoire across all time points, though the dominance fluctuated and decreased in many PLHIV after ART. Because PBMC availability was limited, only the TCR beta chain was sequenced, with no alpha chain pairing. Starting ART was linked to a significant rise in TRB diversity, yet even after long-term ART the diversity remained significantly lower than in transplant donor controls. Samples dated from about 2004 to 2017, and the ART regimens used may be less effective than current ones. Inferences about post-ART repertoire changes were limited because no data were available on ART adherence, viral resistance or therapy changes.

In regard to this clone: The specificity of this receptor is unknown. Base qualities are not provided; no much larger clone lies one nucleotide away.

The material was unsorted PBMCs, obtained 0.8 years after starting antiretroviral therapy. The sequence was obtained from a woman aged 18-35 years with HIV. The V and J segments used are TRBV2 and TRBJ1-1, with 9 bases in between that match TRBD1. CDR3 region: CASSQDRGTEAFF. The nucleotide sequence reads TGTGCCAGCAGTCAGGACAGGGGAACTGAAGCTTTCTTT. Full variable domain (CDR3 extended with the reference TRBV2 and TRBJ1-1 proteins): EPEVTQTPSHQVTQMGQEVILRCVPISNHLYFYWYRQILGQKVEFLVSFYNNEISEKSEIFDDQFSVERPDGSNFTLKIRSTKLEDSAMYFCASSQDRGTEAFFGQGTRLTVV.